These 11 T cell receptor beta chains originate from one sample sequenced in a study of T cells in Graves' hyperthyroidism and ophthalmopathy. TCR beta CDR3 sequences were amplified from RNA transcripts. The TCR CDR3 was amplified in a first-round RT-PCR using the HTBI primer set. TCRdb reprocessed the multiplex PCR reads via MiXCR and lists one record per CDR3 protein. The table includes more than 550,000 distinct CDR3 sequences, just under 45% detected once. Material: peripheral blood or thyroid tissue (not recorded which). These receptors were collected from an adult man with Graves' disease, either hyperthyroidism or ophthalmopathy (not recorded which).

Comments on this clonotype: One junction end disagrees with the germline gene, perhaps due to a read error. CDR3 sequence reads: CAGSLQGYGYTF. CDR3 in DNA: TGCGCCGGCAGCTTACAAGGGTATGGCTACACCTTC. The V and J genes are TRBV5-1 and TRBJ1-2; D remains unclear. Germline V gives CDR1 SGHRS, CDR2 YFSETQ. This CDR3 contains 12 residues.

This clonotype has only one observation. A much larger clone lies a single base off, so this may be a read error. The CDR3 coding sequence is TGTGCCAGCAGTGGCGTAGCGGACACTGAAGCTTTCTTT. The encoded protein is CASSGVADTEAFF. V is TRBV2 and J is TRBJ1-1; D gene ambiguous. With 4 bases removed from V and 3 bases from J, the gap between germline ends came to 9 bases. The CDR3 extends over 13 amino acids. CDR1 is SNHLY, CDR2 FYNNEI, per germline. Full variable domain (outside the CDR3, taken from reference TRBV2 and TRBJ1-1): EPEVTQTPSHQVTQMGQEVILRCVPISNHLYFYWYRQILGQKVEFLVSFYNNEISEKSEIFDDQFSVERPDGSNFTLKIRSTKLEDSAMYFCASSGVADTEAFFGQGTRLTVV.

This clonotype was seen many times. The chain employs TRBV6-1 and TRBJ2-7; D remains unclear. From germline, CDR1 is MNHNS and CDR2 SASEGT. Trimming left V 7 bases short and J 2 bases short, with 9 bases between. The CDR3 runs to 12 residues. CDR3 region: CASTGTTYEQYF. CDR3 bases: TGTGCCAGCACTGGCACAACCTACGAGCAGTACTTC.

This clonotype appeared a few times. The genes are TRBV20-1 and TRBJ1-2, with unresolved D. V lost 3 bases to trimming and J lost 0 bases, with 17 bases between them. CDR1 is DFQATT and CDR2 is SNEGSKA in the germline V gene (reference sequence). This CDR3 comprises 16 residues. CDR3 sequence: CSARDSAELPNYGYTF. Written as DNA, the CDR3 is TGCAGTGCTAGGGACTCGGCGGAGTTACCTAACTATGGCTACACCTTC.

The CDR3 sequence: CASSERTATNEKLFF. CDR3 sequence (DNA): TGTGCCAGCAGTGAGCGGACGGCAACTAATGAAAAACTGTTTTTT. The chain recombines TRBV2 with TRBJ1-4; D remains ambiguous. The V and J ends lost 3 bases and 0 bases respectively, with 8 bases between them. Germline V gene sequence: CDR1 SNHLY, CDR2 FYNNEI. CDR3 length: 15 residues. The full variable domain, in which reference TRBV2 and TRBJ1-4 provide the parts outside the CDR3, is EPEVTQTPSHQVTQMGQEVILRCVPISNHLYFYWYRQILGQKVEFLVSFYNNEISEKSEIFDDQFSVERPDGSNFTLKIRSTKLEDSAMYFCASSERTATNEKLFFGSGTQLSVL.

This clonotype was recorded at least ten times. This chain joins TRBV20-1 and TRBJ1-3; D is unresolved. The V gene's germline CDR1 is DFQATT and CDR2 SNEGSKA (reference sequence). The CDR3 is 13 residues long. Trimming cost V 1 base and J 4 bases, with 8 bases left between them. The CDR3 loop reads CSARVAPGNTIYF. CDR3 coding DNA: TGCAGTGCTAGAGTGGCACCCGGAAACACCATATATTTT.

This clonotype turned up a few times. V and J are TRBV7-2 and TRBJ1-2; D uncertain. The CDR3 consists of 16 residues. Germline CDR1 is SGHTA and CDR2 is FQGNSA. Trimming removed 1 base at V and 1 base at J, with 13 bases between. The CDR3 loop reads CASSLDFRVDNYGYTF. The CDR3 DNA is TGTGCCAGCAGCTTAGATTTCCGGGTGGATAACTATGGCTACACCTTC. Supplemented by reference TRBV7-2 and TRBJ1-2, the full variable domain reads GAGVSQSPSNKVTEKGKDVELRCDPISGHTALYWYRQSLGQGLEFLIYFQGNSAPDKSGLPSDRFSAERTGGSVSTLTIQRTQQEDSAVYLCASSLDFRVDNYGYTFGSGTRLTVV.

This clonotype has at least ten counts. The rearrangement links TRBV27 to TRBJ1-6; D uncertain. Germline V gene data show CDR1 as MNHEY and CDR2 as SMNVEV (reference sequence). V lost 3 bases and J 8 bases, leaving 8 bases between the germline ends. This CDR3 comprises 13 residues. CDR3 sequence reads: CASSFSRDSPLHF. The CDR3 DNA follows: TGTGCCAGCAGTTTCAGCCGGGATTCACCCCTCCACTTT.

This chain links TRBV10-3 with TRBJ1-2; 7 bases map to TRBD1. The germline V gene encodes CDR1 ENHRY and CDR2 SYGVKD. The CDR3 sequence is 11 residues long. The ends lost 5 bases at V and 12 bases at J; junction bases unmatched: 6. CDR3 nucleotides: TGTGCCATCAGTTCCGGGACAGTCAACACCTTC. Translated, it gives CAISSGTVNTF.

V is TRBV9 and J is TRBJ1-2; TRBD1 might be the D (6 bases). This CDR3 comprises 14 residues. Germline V gene data show CDR1 as SGDLS and CDR2 as YYNGEE. Trimming removed 2 bases from V and 2 bases from J, with 10 bases in between. The DNA of the CDR3 is TGTGCCAGCAGCGTGGGCGGGACAAACTATGGCTACACCTTC. It encodes CASSVGGTNYGYTF. Variable domain in full (rest from reference TRBV9 and TRBJ1-2): DSGVTQTPKHLITATGQRVTLRCSPRSGDLSVYWYQQSLDQGLQFLIQYYNGEERAKGNILERFSAQQFPDLHSELNLSSLELGDSALYFCASSVGGTNYGYTFGSGTRLTVV.

The genes are TRBV19 and TRBJ2-7; D may be TRBD2 (5 bases). The CDR3 has 12 amino acids. Germline V CDR1 and CDR2: LNHDA, SQIVND (reference sequence). V lost 8 bases, J lost 2 bases, and 10 bases lay in between. The CDR3 sequence is CASGRVPYEQYF. CDR3 DNA: TGTGCCAGTGGGCGGGTCCCCTACGAGCAGTACTTC.